This is a list of T cell receptor beta chains from one sample in a study of cytomegalovirus exposure and HLA in healthy donors. TCRdb keeps only in-frame clones here, not all; method: immunoSEQ multiplex PCR. Of 110,000 to 150,000 clones in the sample, 65% to 80% were seen once. The sequenced sample was PBMCs. The receptors come from a man in his thirties or forties in good health and CMV-seronegative. CDR3s include the opening cysteine and the closing phenylalanine or tryptophan. A D gene is named only where the DNA matches it firmly. A row's size may be missing; if present it is once, few, many or a size class.

J | size | D | V | CDR3 | DNA
TRBJ1-1 | - | TRBD1 | TRBV4-2 | CASSPTGQPEAFF | TGTGCCAGCAGCCCGACAGGGCAGCCTGAAGCTTTCTTT
TRBJ1-2 | - | - | TRBV5-4 | CASSLGQERANYGYTF | TGTGCCAGCAGCTTGGGACAGGAGAGAGCCAACTATGGCTACACCTTC
TRBJ2-5 | - | TRBD2 | TRBV5-8 | CASSAGLAGIRGETQYF | TGTGCCAGCAGCGCGGGACTAGCGGGAATCAGGGGAGAGACCCAGTACTTC
TRBJ2-5 | - | - | TRBV5-4 | CASSPPDSNQETQYF | TGTGCCAGCAGCCCACCGGACAGCAACCAAGAGACCCAGTACTTC
TRBJ1-3 | - | TRBD1 | TRBV29-1 | CSVAGQLSGNTIYF | TGCAGCGTGGCGGGACAGCTCTCTGGAAACACCATATATTTT
TRBJ2-1 | - | - | TRBV27 | CASSLSSGNEQFF | TGTGCCAGCAGTTTATCTAGTGGCAATGAGCAGTTCTTC
TRBJ1-3 | - | TRBD1 | TRBV5-6 | CASSLSGTGTPPIYF | TGTGCCAGCAGCTTGAGTGGGACAGGGACTCCCCCCATATATTTT
TRBJ2-6 | - | - | TRBV11-2 | CASSLDGLPSGANVLTF | TGTGCCAGCAGCTTGGACGGACTCCCCTCTGGGGCCAACGTCCTGACTTTC
TRBJ2-2 | - | - | TRBV5-1 | CASSQGVPNTGELFF | TGCGCCAGCAGCCAAGGGGTCCCGAACACCGGGGAGCTGTTTTTT
TRBJ2-4 | - | TRBD1 | TRBV5-1 | CASSLNRGVQYF | TGCGCCAGCAGCTTAAACAGGGGAGTTCAGTACTTC
TRBJ2-2 | - | TRBD2 | TRBV10-3 | CAISDLAGGFDTGGLFF | TGTGCCATCAGTGACTTAGCGGGAGGGTTCGACACCGGGGGGCTGTTTTTT
TRBJ1-6 | few | TRBD1 | TRBV27 | CASSNHGQGGTNSPLHF | TGTGCCAGCAGTAATCACGGACAGGGAGGGACCAATTCACCCCTCCACTTT
TRBJ2-5 | few | - | TRBV2 | CASSERQTQETQYF | TGTGCCAGCAGTGAGAGGCAGACCCAAGAGACCCAGTACTTC
TRBJ1-1 | - | - | TRBV18 | CASTTEYTEAFF | TGTGCCAGCACTACTGAATACACTGAAGCTTTCTTT
TRBJ1-2 | - | TRBD1 | TRBV5-1 | CASSIGQGAGGYTF | TGCGCCAGCAGCATCGGACAGGGGGCCGGCGGCTACACCTTC
TRBJ2-3 | - | - | TRBV14 | CASSLRVGLTNTQYF | TGTGCCAGCAGCCTTCGGGTGGGGCTCACAAATACGCAGTATTTT
TRBJ2-6 | - | - | TRBV19 | CASSMTGAVRANVLTF | TGTGCCAGTAGTATGACAGGTGCCGTAAGGGCCAACGTCCTGACTTTC
TRBJ2-5 | - | - | TRBV29-1 | CSVLLVAGGETQYF | TGCAGCGTCCTCCTAGTGGCAGGAGGAGAGACCCAGTACTTC
TRBJ2-5 | - | TRBD1 | TRBV5-1 | CASSSPGGETQYF | TGCGCCAGCAGCTCGCCAGGGGGAGAGACCCAGTACTTC
TRBJ2-5 | - | TRBD1 | TRBV2 | CATRTGRGETQYF | TGTGCCACCCGGACAGGGAGAGGAGAGACCCAGTACTTC